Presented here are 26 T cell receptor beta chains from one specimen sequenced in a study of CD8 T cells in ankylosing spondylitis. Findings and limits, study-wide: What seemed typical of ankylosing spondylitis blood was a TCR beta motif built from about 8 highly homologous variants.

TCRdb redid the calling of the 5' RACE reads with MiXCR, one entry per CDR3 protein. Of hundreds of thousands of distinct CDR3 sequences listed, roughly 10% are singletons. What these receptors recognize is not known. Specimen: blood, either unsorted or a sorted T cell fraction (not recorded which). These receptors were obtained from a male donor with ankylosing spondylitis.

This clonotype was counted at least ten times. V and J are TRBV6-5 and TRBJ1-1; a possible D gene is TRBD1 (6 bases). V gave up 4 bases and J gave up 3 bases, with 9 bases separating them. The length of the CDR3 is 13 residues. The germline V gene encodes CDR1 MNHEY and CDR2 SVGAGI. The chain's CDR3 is CASSSGTHTEAFF. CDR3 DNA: TGTGCCAGCAGTTCCGGGACACACACTGAAGCTTTCTTT.

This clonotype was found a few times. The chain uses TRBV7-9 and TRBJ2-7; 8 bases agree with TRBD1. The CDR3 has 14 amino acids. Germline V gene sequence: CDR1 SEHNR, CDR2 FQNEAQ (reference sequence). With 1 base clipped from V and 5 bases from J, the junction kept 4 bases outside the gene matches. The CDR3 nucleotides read TGTGCCAGCAGCTTAGTCTCAGGGGGCAACGAGCAGTACTTC. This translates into CASSLVSGGNEQYF.

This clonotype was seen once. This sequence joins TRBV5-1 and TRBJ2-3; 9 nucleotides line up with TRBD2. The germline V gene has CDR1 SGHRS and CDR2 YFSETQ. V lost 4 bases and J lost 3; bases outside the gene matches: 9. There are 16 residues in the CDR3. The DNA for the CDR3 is TGCGCCAGCAGCGAACAGCCTAGCGGGGAGACAGATACGCAGTATTTT. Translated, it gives CASSEQPSGETDTQYF.

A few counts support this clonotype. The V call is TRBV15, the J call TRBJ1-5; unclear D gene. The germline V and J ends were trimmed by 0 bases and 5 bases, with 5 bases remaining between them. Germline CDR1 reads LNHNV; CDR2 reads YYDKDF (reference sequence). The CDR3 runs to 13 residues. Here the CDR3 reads CATSRDRDQPQHF. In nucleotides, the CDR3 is TGTGCCACCAGCAGAGATAGAGATCAGCCCCAGCATTTT.

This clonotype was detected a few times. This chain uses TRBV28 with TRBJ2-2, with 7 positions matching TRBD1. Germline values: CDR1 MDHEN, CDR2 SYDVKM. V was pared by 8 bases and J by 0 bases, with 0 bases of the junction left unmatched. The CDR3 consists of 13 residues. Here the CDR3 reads CASGTANTGELFF. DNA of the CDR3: TGTGCCAGCGGGACAGCGAACACCGGGGAGCTGTTTTTT.

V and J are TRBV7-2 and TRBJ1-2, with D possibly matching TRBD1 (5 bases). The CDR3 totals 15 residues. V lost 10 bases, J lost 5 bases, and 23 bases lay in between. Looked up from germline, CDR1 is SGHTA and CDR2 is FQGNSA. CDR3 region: CATARSTAQGYGYTF. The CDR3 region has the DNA TGTGCCACCGCAAGAAGTACAGCCCAGGGTTATGGCTACACCTTC. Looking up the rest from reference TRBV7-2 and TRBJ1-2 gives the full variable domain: GAGVSQSPSNKVTEKGKDVELRCDPISGHTALYWYRQSLGQGLEFLIYFQGNSAPDKSGLPSDRFSAERTGGSVSTLTIQRTQQEDSAVYLCATARSTAQGYGYTFGSGTRLTVV.

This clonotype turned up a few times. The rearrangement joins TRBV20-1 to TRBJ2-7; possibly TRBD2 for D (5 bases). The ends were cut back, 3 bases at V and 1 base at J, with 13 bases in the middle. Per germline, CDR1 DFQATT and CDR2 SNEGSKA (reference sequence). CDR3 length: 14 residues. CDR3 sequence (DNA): TGCAGTGCTAGGAACCCGGGGATGTCCTACGAGCAGTACTTC. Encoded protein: CSARNPGMSYEQYF.

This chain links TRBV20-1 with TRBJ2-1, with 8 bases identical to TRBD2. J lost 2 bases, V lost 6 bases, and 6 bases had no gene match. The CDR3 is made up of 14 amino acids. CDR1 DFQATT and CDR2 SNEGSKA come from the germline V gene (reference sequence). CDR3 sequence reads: CSASLAGAYNEQFF. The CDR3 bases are TGCAGTGCCTCCCTAGCGGGCGCCTACAATGAGCAGTTCTTC.

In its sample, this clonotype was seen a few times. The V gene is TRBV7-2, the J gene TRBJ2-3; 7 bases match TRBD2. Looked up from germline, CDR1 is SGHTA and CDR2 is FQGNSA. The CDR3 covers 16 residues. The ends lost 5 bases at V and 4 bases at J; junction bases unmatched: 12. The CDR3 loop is CASSPVGGGASDTQYF. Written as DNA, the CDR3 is TGTGCCAGCAGCCCAGTGGGGGGAGGGGCCTCAGATACGCAGTATTTT. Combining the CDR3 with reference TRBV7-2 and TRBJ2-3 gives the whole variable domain GAGVSQSPSNKVTEKGKDVELRCDPISGHTALYWYRQSLGQGLEFLIYFQGNSAPDKSGLPSDRFSAERTGGSVSTLTIQRTQQEDSAVYLCASSPVGGGASDTQYFGPGTRLTVL.

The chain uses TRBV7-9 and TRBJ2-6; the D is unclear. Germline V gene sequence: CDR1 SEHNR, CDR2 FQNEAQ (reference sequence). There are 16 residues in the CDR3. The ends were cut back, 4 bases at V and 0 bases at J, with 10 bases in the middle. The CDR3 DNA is TGTGCCAGCAGCTCCAGCGAGTACTCTGGGGCCAACGTCCTGACTTTC. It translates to CASSSSEYSGANVLTF.

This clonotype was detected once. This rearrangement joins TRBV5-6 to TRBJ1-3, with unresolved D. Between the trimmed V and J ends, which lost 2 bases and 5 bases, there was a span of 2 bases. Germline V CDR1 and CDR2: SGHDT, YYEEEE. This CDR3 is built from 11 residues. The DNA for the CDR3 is TGTGCCAGCAGCTTCCGAAACACCATATATTTT. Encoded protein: CASSFRNTIYF.

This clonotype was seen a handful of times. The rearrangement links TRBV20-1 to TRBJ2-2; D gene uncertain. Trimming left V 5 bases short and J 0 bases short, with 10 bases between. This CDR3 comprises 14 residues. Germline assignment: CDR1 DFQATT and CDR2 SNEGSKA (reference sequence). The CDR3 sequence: CSASRVANTGELFF. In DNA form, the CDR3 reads TGCAGTGCTTCTCGGGTGGCGAACACCGGGGAGCTGTTTTTT.

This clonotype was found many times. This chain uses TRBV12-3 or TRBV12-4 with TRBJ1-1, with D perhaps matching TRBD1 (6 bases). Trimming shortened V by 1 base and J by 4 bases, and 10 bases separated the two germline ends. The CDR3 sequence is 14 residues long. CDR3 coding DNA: TGTGCCAGCAGTTTAGTCCGCAGGGGCACTGAAGCTTTCTTT. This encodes CASSLVRRGTEAFF.

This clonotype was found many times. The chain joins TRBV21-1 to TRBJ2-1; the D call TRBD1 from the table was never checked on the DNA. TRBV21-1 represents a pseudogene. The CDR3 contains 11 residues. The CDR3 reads CASTGLFGQFF. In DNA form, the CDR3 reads TGTGCCAGCACCGGCCTGTTCGGGCAGTTCTTC.

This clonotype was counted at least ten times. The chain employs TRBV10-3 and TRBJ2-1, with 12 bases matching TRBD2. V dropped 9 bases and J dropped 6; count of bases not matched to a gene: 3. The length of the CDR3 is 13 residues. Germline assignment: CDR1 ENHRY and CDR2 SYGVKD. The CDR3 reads CAISGLAGNEQFF. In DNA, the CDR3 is TGTGCCATTTCGGGACTAGCGGGCAATGAGCAGTTCTTC.

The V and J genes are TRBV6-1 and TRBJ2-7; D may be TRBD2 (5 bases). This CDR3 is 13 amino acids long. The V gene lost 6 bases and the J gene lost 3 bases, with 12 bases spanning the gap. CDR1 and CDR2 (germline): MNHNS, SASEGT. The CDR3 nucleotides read TGTGCCAGCAGCCCCAACGGGATCTACGAGCAGTACTTC. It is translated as CASSPNGIYEQYF.

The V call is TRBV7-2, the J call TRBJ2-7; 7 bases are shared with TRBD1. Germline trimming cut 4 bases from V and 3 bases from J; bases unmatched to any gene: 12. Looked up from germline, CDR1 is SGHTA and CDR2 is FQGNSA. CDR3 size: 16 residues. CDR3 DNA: TGTGCCAGCAGCTATAGGGCAGCAGGGGGTCTCTACGAGCAGTACTTC. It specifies CASSYRAAGGLYEQYF. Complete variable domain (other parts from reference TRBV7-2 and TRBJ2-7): GAGVSQSPSNKVTEKGKDVELRCDPISGHTALYWYRQSLGQGLEFLIYFQGNSAPDKSGLPSDRFSAERTGGSVSTLTIQRTQQEDSAVYLCASSYRAAGGLYEQYFGPGTRLTVT.

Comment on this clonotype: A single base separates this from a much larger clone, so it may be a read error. CDR3 DNA sequence: TGTGCCAGCAGTTACTCGTTGGGACAGGGTACTGAAGAACTGTTTTTT. Translation: CASSYSLGQGTEELFF. The rearrangement uses TRBV6-5 and TRBJ1-4; 9 bases agree with TRBD1. This CDR3 has 16 amino acids. Germline loops: CDR1 MNHEY, CDR2 SVGAGI.

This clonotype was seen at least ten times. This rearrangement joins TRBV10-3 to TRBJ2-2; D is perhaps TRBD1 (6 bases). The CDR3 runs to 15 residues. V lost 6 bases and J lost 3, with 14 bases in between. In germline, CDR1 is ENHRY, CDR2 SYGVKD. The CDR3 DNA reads TGTGCCATCAGCTATACAGGGTCGGACACCGGGGAGCTGTTTTTT. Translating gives CAISYTGSDTGELFF.

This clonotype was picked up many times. CDR3 region: CASSLARLPDTQYF. As DNA, the CDR3 is TGTGCCAGCAGCTTAGCGCGGCTTCCGGATACGCAGTATTTT. V usage is TRBV7-2 and J usage is TRBJ2-3, with D hard to call. V lost 0 bases and J 6 bases, leaving 10 bases between the germline ends. This CDR3 has 14 residues. From germline, CDR1 is SGHTA and CDR2 FQGNSA.

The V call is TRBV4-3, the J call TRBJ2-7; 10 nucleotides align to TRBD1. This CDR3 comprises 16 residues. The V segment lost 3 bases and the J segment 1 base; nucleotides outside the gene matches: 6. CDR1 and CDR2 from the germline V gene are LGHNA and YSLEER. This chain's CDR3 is CASSHPDRGSSYEQYF. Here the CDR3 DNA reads TGCGCCAGCAGCCATCCGGACAGGGGGTCATCCTACGAGCAGTACTTC.

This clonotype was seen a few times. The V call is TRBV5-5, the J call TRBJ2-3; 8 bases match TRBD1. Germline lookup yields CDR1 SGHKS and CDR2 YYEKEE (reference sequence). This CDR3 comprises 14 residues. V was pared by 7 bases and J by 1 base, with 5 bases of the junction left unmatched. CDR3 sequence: CASQTGARTDTQYF. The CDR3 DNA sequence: TGTGCCAGCCAGACAGGGGCCCGCACAGATACGCAGTATTTT.

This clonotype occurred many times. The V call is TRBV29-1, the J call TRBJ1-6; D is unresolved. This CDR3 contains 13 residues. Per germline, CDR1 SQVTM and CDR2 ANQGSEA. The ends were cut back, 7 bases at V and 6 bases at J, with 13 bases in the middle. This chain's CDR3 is CSARESFNSPLHF. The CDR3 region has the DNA TGCAGCGCCCGGGAGAGCTTTAATTCACCCCTCCACTTT. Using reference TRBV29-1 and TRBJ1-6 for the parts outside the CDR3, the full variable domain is SAVISQKPSRDICQRGTSLTIQCQVDSQVTMMFWYRQQPGQSLTLIATANQGSEATYESGFVIDKFPISRPNLTFSTLTVSNMSPEDSSIYLCSARESFNSPLHFGNGTRLTVT.

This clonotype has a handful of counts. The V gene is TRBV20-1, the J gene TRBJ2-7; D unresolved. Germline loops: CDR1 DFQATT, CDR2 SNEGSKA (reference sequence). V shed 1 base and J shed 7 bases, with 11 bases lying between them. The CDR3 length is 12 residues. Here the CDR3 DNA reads TGCAGTGCTAGAGGATATGGCTGGGAGCAGTACTTC. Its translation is CSARGYGWEQYF.

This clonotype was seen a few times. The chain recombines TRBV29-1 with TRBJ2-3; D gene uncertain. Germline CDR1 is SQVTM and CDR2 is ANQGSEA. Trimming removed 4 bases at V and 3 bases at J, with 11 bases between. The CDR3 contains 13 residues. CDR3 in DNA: TGCAGCGTTGGGGCTCCTCTAACAGATACGCAGTATTTT. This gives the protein CSVGAPLTDTQYF.

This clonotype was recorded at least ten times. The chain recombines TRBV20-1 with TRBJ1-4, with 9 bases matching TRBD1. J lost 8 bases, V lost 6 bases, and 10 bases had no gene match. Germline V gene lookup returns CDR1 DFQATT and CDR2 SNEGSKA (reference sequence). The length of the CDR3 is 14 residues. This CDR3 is CSALYDRGDEKLFF. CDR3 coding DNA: TGCAGTGCCTTATACGACAGGGGGGACGAAAAACTGTTTTTT.